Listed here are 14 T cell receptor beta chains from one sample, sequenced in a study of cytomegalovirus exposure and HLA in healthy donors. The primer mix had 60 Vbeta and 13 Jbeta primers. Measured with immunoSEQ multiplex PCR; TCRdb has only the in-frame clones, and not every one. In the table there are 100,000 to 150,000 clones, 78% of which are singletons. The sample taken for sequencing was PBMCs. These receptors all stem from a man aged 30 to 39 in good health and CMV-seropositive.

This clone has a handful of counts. CDR3 sequence (DNA): TGTGCCAGCAGTGAGCGGAGGGGTCCCGGGGAGCTGTTTTTT. This encodes CASSERRGPGELFF. The J gene is TRBJ2-2, the V gene TRBV6-1, with D tentatively TRBD2 (6 bases). Germline V gene lookup returns CDR1 MNHNS and CDR2 SASEGT. V shed 3 bases and J shed 6 bases, with 11 bases lying between them. The CDR3 is 14 residues long.

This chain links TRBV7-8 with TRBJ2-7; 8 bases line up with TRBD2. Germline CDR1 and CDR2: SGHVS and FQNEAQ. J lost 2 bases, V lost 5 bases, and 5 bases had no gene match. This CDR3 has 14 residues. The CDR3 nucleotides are TGTGCCAGCAGCCGCCGGGGGGGCACCTACGAGCAGTACTTC. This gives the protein CASSRRGGTYEQYF.

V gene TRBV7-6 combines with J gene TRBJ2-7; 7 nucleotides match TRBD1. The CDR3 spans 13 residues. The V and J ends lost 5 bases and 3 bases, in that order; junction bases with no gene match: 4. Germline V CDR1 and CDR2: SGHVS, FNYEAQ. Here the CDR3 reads CASSSSGGYEQYF. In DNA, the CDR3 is TGTGCCAGCAGCAGCTCAGGGGGCTACGAGCAGTACTTC.

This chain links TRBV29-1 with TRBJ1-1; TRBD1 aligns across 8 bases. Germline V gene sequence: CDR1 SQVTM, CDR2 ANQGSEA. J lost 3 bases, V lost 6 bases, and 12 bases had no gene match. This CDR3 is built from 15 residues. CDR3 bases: TGCAGCGTAGAGAACTTCGACAGGGGCGACACTGAAGCTTTCTTT. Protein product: CSVENFDRGDTEAFF.

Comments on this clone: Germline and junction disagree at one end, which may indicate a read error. In DNA, the CDR3 is TGCGCCAGCAGCTTTGGTGGGGCCAACGTCCCGACTTTC. This gives the protein CASSFGGANVPTF. This chain connects TRBV5-1 to TRBJ2-6; D is possibly TRBD1 (5 bases). The CDR3 sequence is 13 residues long. Germline V gene sequence: CDR1 SGHRS, CDR2 YFSETQ.

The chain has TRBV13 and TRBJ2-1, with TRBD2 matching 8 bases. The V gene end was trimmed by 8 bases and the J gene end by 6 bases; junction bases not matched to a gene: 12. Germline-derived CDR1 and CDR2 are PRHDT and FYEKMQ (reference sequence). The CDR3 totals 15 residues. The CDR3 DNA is TGTGCCAGCCTGCGGGGGGCGGGAGTATTCAATGAGCAGTTCTTC. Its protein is CASLRGAGVFNEQFF.

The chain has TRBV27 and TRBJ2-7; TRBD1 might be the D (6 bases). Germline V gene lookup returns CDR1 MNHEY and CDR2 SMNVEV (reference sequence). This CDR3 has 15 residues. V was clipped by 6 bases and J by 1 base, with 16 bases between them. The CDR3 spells CASSPLDRTSYEQYF. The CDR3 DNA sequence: TGTGCCAGCAGCCCATTAGACAGGACTTCCTACGAGCAGTACTTC.

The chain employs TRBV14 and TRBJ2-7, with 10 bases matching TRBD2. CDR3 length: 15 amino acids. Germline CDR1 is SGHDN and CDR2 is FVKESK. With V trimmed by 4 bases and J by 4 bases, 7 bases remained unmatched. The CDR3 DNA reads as TGTGCCAGCAGCCTTGGACTAGCGGACTTATACGAGCAGTACTTC. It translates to CASSLGLADLYEQYF.

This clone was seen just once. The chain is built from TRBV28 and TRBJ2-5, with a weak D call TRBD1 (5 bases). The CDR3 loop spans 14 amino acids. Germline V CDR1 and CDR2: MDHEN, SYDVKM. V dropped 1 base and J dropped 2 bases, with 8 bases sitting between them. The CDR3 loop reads CASSLLGRQETQYF. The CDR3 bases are TGTGCCAGCAGTTTATTGGGGCGTCAAGAGACCCAGTACTTC.

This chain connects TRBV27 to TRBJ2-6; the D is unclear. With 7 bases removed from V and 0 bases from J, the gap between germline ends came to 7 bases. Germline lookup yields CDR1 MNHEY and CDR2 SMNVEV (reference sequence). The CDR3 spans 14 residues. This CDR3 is CASTVRSGANVLTF. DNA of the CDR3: TGTGCCAGCACTGTCCGCTCTGGGGCCAACGTCCTGACTTTC.

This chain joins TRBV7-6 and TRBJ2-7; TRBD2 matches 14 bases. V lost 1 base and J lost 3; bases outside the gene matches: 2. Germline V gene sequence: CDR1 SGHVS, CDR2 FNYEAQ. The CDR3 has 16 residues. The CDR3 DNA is TGTGCCAGCAGCTTAGGACTAGCGGGAGGGAACTACGAGCAGTACTTC. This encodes CASSLGLAGGNYEQYF.

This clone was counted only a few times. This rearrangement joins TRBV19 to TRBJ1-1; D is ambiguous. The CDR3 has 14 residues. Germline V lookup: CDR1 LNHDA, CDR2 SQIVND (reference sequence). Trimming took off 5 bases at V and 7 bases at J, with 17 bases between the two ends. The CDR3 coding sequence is TGTGCCAGTAGTCCGAGTGTCGTCCGGGATGAAGCTTTCTTT. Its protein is CASSPSVVRDEAFF. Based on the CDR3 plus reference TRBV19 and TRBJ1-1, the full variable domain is DGGITQSPKYLFRKEGQNVTLSCEQNLNHDAMYWYRQDPGQGLRLIYYSQIVNDFQKGDIAEGYSVSREKKESFPLTVTSAQKNPTAFYLCASSPSVVRDEAFFGQGTRLTVV.

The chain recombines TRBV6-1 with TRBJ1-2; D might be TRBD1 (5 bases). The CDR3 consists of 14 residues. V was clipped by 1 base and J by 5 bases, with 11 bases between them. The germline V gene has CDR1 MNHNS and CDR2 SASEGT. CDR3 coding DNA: TGTGCCAGCAGTGAAGAGACAGAGTGGTATGGCTACACCTTC. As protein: CASSEETEWYGYTF.

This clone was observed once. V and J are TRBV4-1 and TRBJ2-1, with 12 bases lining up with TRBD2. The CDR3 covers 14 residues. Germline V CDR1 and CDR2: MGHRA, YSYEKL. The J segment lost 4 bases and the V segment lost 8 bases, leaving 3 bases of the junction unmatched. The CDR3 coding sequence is TGCGCCAGCGCGGGGACTAGCGGGTACAATGAGCAGTTCTTC. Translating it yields CASAGTSGYNEQFF.